This T cell receptor beta chain originates from a study of blood T cell repertoires in COVID-19 (dated by TCRdb to 2018 to 2021). For the wider study: The collaborator samples originated in the United States, Italy and Spain and spanned the acute and convalescent phases of COVID-19. Subjects who had been exposed to COVID-19, were actively infected with it, or had recovered from it provided the deeply sampled blood TCRbeta repertoires that made up the dataset. A de-identified subject ID, COVID-19 status, age in years and sex were almost always included in the sample metadata. The samples were drawn from two sources: the first 160 participants of the ongoing ImmuneRACE study, and 1,000 to 1,500 subjects contributed by 6 global collaborators. The repertoires were made available in a free public database intended to serve as a resource for research on the immune response to SARS-CoV-2. Where available, HLA class I and class II types were obtained from metadata supplied by the sample provider rather than from assay-based typing. The prospective study material was composed of cDNA or gDNA derived from T cells, B-cell-depleted T cells, or PBMCs. Overall study results and their limits: How much clinical and demographic metadata was included differed by source and by participant, and the metadata was provided uncurated.

Looking up the germline V gene yields CDR1 MNHEY and CDR2 SVGAGI. The CDR3 sequence holds 15 residues, the cysteine and phenylalanine included. The read is trimmed to its CDR3 DNA, 45 bases read in frame from base 1. The V and J ends are trimmed by 6 bases and 1 base, leaving 15 bases between them. Concerning this clone: Its recognized antigen is unknown. The sample holds no much larger clone one base away, and base qualities are not on file.

TCRbeta CDR3 regions were amplified from genomic DNA using the immunoSEQ Assay, a bias-controlled multiplex PCR. For the original study's pipeline: Within the assay, amplification of reference gene primers was used to estimate how many nucleated cells each sample contained. Sequence reads were collapsed and filtered to measure the absolute abundance of every unique TCRbeta CDR3 rearrangement. For each sample, productive Simpson clonality was calculated as the square root of Simpson's diversity index across productive rearrangements. TCRdb's version of the immuneACCESS table is confined to in-frame rearrangements and falls short of the full clone set. An unresolved V gene accounts for under half of the shortfall where checked; the remainder is of unknown origin. D and trimming were read from the DNA, whereas the V and J calls and clone size are those reported in that table. In this sample the table shows about 150,000 clones, approximately 80% of which occur a single time. The ten largest clones take up 2.2% of the sample.

The collaborating institutions used their own protocols to collect whole blood in K2EDTA tubes. For TCRbeta analysis, collaborators shipped samples as frozen whole blood, isolated PBMCs, or DNA extracted from either of those sample types. This TCR was sampled from a man between 65 and 79 years old with acute or convalescent COVID-19. The sample comprised peripheral blood. The V and J segments used are TRBV6-5 and TRBJ1-1; a weak D assignment points to TRBD1 (6 bases agree). In nucleotides, the sequence is TGTGCCAGCAGCCGCGGGGGCCAAGGGAACACTGAAGCTTTCTTT. Its protein reads: CASSRGGQGNTEAFF.